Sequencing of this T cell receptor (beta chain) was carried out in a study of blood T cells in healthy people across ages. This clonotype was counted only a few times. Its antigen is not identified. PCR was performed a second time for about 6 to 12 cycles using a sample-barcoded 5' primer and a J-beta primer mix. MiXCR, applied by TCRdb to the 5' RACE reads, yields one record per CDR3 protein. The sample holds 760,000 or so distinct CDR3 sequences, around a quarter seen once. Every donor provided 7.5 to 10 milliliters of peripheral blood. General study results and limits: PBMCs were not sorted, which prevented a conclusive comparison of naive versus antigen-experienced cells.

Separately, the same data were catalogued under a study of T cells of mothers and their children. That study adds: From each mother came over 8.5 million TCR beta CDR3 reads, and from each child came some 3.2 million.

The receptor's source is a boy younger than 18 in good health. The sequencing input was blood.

The CDR3 DNA reads as TGCAGCGTTGAAGTTCCCCTCACAGCAACTAATGAAAAACTGTTTTTT. Its translation is CSVEVPLTATNEKLFF. This rearrangement joins TRBV29-1 to TRBJ1-4; D unresolved. CDR3 length: 16 amino acids. Germline CDR1 and CDR2: SQVTM and ANQGSEA. The V gene lost 1 base and the J gene lost 0 bases, with 12 bases spanning the gap.